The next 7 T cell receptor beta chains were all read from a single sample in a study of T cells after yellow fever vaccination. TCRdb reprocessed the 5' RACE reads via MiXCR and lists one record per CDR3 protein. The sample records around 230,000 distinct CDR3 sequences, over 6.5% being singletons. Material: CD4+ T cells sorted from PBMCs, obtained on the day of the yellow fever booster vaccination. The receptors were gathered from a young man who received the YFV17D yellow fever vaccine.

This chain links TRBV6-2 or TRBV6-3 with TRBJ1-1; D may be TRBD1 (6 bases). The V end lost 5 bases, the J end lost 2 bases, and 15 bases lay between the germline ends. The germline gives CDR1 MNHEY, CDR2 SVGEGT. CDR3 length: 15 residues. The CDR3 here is CASSVRQDHNTEAFF. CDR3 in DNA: TGTGCCAGCAGTGTTCGACAGGACCACAACACTGAAGCTTTCTTT.

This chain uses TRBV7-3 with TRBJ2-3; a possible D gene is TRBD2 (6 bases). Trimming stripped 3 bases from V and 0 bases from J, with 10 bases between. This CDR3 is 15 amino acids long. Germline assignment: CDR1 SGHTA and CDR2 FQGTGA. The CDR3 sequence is CASSFGGTSTDTQYF. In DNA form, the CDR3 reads TGTGCCAGCAGCTTCGGCGGGACTAGCACAGATACGCAGTATTTT. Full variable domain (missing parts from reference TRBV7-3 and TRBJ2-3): GAGVSQTPSNKVTEKGKYVELRCDPISGHTALYWYRQSLGQGPEFLIYFQGTGAADDSGLPNDRFFAVRPEGSVSTLKIQRTERGDSAVYLCASSFGGTSTDTQYFGPGTRLTVL.

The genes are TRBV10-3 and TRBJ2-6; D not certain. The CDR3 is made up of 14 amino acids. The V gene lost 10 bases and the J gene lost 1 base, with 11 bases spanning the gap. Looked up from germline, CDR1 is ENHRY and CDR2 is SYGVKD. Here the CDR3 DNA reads TGTGCCACACCGGCACTTTCTGGGGCCAACGTCCTGACTTTC. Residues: CATPALSGANVLTF.

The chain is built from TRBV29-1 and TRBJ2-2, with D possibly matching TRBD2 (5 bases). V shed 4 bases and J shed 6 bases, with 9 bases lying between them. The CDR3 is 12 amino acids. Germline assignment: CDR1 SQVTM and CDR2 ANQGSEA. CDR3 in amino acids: CSVVDGAGELFF. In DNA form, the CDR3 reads TGCAGCGTTGTTGACGGGGCCGGGGAGCTGTTTTTT.

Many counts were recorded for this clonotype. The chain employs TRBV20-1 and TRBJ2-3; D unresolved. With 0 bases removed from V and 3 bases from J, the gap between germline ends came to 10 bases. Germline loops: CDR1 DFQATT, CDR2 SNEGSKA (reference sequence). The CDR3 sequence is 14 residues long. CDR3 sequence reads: CSARDQVSTDTQYF. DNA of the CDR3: TGCAGTGCTAGAGATCAGGTGTCTACAGATACGCAGTATTTT.

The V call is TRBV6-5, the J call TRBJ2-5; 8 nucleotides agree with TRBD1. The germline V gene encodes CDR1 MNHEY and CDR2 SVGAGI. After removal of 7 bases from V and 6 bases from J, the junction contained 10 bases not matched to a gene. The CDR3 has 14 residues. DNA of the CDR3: TGTGCCAGCAATACAGGGGGTCCACAAAAGACCCAGTACTTC. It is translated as CASNTGGPQKTQYF.

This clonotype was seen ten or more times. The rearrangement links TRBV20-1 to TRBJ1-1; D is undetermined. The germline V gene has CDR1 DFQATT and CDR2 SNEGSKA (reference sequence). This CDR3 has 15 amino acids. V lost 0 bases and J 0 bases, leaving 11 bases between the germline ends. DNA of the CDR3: TGCAGTGCTAGAGAACACCCCCAGGTGAACACTGAAGCTTTCTTT. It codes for CSAREHPQVNTEAFF.